The 14 T cell receptor beta chains in this list originate from one sample, sequenced in a study of blood T cell repertoires in COVID-19. This table comes from immunoSEQ multiplex PCR, and its TCRdb copy is limited to in-frame clones, with some not included. The table records under 45,000 clones, around 84% of them present only once. Material: peripheral blood. Receptors were obtained from a human donor in a cohort sampled during active COVID-19.

This chain joins TRBV6-1 and TRBJ1-5; 9 bases fit TRBD1. This CDR3 has 16 amino acids. The germline CDR1 and CDR2 sequences are MNHNS and SASEGT. V dropped 3 bases and J dropped 3; count of bases not matched to a gene: 6. CDR3 protein: CASSEGQGLHNQPQHF. In nucleotides, the CDR3 is TGTGCCAGCAGTGAGGGACAGGGTCTTCACAATCAGCCCCAGCATTTT.

The chain carries TRBV28 and TRBJ2-7, with 12 nucleotides matching TRBD2. Per germline, CDR1 MDHEN and CDR2 SYDVKM. The ends lost 10 bases at V and 2 bases at J; junction bases unmatched: 6. CDR3 length: 14 amino acids. CDR3 region: CATAPSGGAYEQYV. The CDR3 bases are TGTGCCACGGCCCCTAGCGGGGGGGCCTACGAGCAGTACGTC.

This clone appeared a few times. V usage is TRBV28 and J usage is TRBJ1-5; 7 bases align to TRBD1. The CDR3 length is 14 residues. Germline CDR1 reads MDHEN; CDR2 reads SYDVKM. The junction had 6 bases not matched to a gene; V was cut back by 9 bases and J by 1 base. CDR3 DNA sequence: TGTGCCAGTTCCAAACAGGGGAGCAATCAGCCCCAGCATTTT. This sequence encodes CASSKQGSNQPQHF.

V is TRBV9 and J is TRBJ1-1; the D gene is possibly TRBD1 (6 bases). Trimming left V 2 bases short and J 4 bases short, with 9 bases between. There are 13 residues in the CDR3. Looked up from germline, CDR1 is SGDLS and CDR2 is YYNGEE. The CDR3 region has the DNA TGTGCCAGCAGCGTGTCAGGGGCCACTGAAGCTTTCTTT. As protein: CASSVSGATEAFF.

The chain employs TRBV28 and TRBJ1-2, with D unclear. Trimming shortened V by 10 bases and J by 4 bases, and 22 bases separated the two germline ends. The CDR3 is 15 residues long. Germline lookup yields CDR1 MDHEN and CDR2 SYDVKM. In DNA, the CDR3 is TGTGCCACCAATCGACCCCTGGGAGGTGGCTATGGCTACACCTTC. Encoded protein: CATNRPLGGGYGYTF.

V gene TRBV4-2 combines with J gene TRBJ2-3, with 7 bases identical to TRBD1. CDR1 LGHNA and CDR2 YNFKEQ come from the germline V gene. This CDR3 spans 15 amino acids. V dropped 4 bases and J dropped 0; count of bases not matched to a gene: 4. The CDR3 is CASSLDRTSTDTQYF. Written as DNA, the CDR3 is TGTGCCAGCAGCCTGGACAGGACAAGCACAGATACGCAGTATTTT.

This CDR3 reads CSASAGQAEQYF. The CDR3 coding sequence is TGCAGTGCTAGTGCTGGACAGGCCGAGCAGTACTTC. V is TRBV20-1 and J is TRBJ2-7; 7 positions agree with TRBD1. This CDR3 comprises 12 residues. Germline V gene data show CDR1 as DFQATT and CDR2 as SNEGSKA (reference sequence). V dropped 3 bases and J dropped 6; count of bases not matched to a gene: 5.

This clone has just one count. V gene TRBV28 combines with J gene TRBJ2-7; perhaps TRBD1 as D (5 bases). The CDR3 length is 15 residues. In germline, CDR1 is MDHEN, CDR2 SYDVKM. Trimming left V 4 bases short and J 4 bases short, with 17 bases between. CDR3 loop: CASSSSLGARYEQYV. DNA for the CDR3: TGTGCCAGCAGTTCTTCCCTAGGGGCCCGATACGAGCAGTACGTC.

The V call is TRBV5-1, the J call TRBJ2-5; D is possibly TRBD1 (5 bases). The CDR3 contains 15 residues. V lost 4 bases and J lost 1, with 14 bases in between. Germline V CDR1 and CDR2: SGHRS, YFSETQ. The CDR3 is CASSPISRGQETQYF. Here the CDR3 DNA reads TGCGCCAGCAGCCCCATATCTAGGGGCCAAGAGACCCAGTACTTC.

V usage is TRBV7-2 and J usage is TRBJ2-7; tentatively, D is TRBD2 (5 bases). The CDR3 is made up of 14 amino acids. Trimming left V 5 bases short and J 2 bases short, with 13 bases between. Per germline, CDR1 SGHTA and CDR2 FQGNSA. CDR3 amino acids: CASSPVSEAYEQYF. The CDR3 nucleotides read TGTGCCAGCAGCCCCGTTTCGGAGGCCTACGAGCAGTACTTC.

This chain joins TRBV12-3 or TRBV12-4 and TRBJ2-1; D may be TRBD1 (5 bases). V was clipped by 10 bases and J by 3 bases, with 13 bases between them. This CDR3 comprises 13 residues. The CDR3 sequence is CATLDINYNEQFF. The CDR3 region has the DNA TGTGCCACATTGGACATTAACTACAATGAGCAGTTCTTC.

The V and J genes are TRBV5-5 and TRBJ2-7; D not resolved. This CDR3 has 14 residues. V shed 0 bases and J shed 1 base, with 8 bases lying between them. The germline CDR1 and CDR2 sequences are SGHKS and YYEKEE (reference sequence). CDR3 in amino acids: CASSLGPISYEQYV. DNA of the CDR3: TGTGCCAGCAGCTTGGGGCCCATTTCCTACGAGCAGTACGTC.

The rearrangement links TRBV7-9 to TRBJ2-7; 7 bases are shared with TRBD2. The trim removed 0 bases at V and 4 bases at J, leaving 3 bases unmatched. The germline V gene encodes CDR1 SEHNR and CDR2 FQNEAQ (reference sequence). This CDR3 has 14 amino acids. The CDR3 bases are TGTGCCAGCAGCTTAGCGGGAGGGTTATACGAGCAGTACGTC. The encoded protein is CASSLAGGLYEQYV.

The rearrangement links TRBV5-4 to TRBJ1-4; tentative D call: TRBD1 (6 bases). Germline V CDR1 and CDR2: SGHNT, YYREEE (reference sequence). The CDR3 covers 15 residues. Trimming shortened V by 0 bases and J by 2 bases, and 8 bases separated the two germline ends. This chain's CDR3 is CASSLEGQTNEKLFF. The DNA for the CDR3 is TGTGCCAGCAGCTTGGAAGGACAGACTAATGAAAAACTGTTTTTT.